This T cell receptor (beta chain) stems from a study of Ad26.COV2.S vaccination and SARS-CoV-2 variants. The CDR3 runs 17 residues. Germline CDR1 reads MRHNA; CDR2 reads SNTAGT. Germline trimming cut 8 bases from V and 0 bases from J; bases unmatched to any gene: 9. Some clones are missing from TCRdb's copy, which holds only in-frame ones; the method was immunoSEQ multiplex PCR. The sample contains about 680,000 clones, more than 80% of which appear only once. Study-wide results and caveats: Analyses of TCR breadth and depth may have underestimated total T cell responses.

As to treatment: around 19 received Ad26.COV2.S at low or high dose, single or two shots; 5 received placebo; per-sample allocation not given. Collection of the samples took place on day 63 after the first injection of vaccine or placebo. Notes on this clone: Antigen unknown.

This TCR was sampled from a person aged 18 to 59 who received the Ad26.COV2.S COVID-19 vaccine or a placebo. This specimen was peripheral blood, taken in a trial of Ad26.COV2.S vaccine versus placebo. V is TRBV6-4 and J is TRBJ2-1, with TRBD2 matching over 11 bases. CDR3: CASHWVAGGPSYNEQFF. The CDR3 coding sequence is TGTGCCAGCCATTGGGTAGCGGGGGGGCCCTCCTACAATGAGCAGTTCTTC.